Presented here are 22 T cell receptor beta chains from one specimen sequenced in a study of T cell clonality in common variable immunodeficiency. Study-level points and caveats: Reportedly, TCR beta sequences from common variable immunodeficiency showed fewer deletions and N-nucleotide insertions.

The assay was immunoSEQ multiplex PCR, and TCRdb's table has in-frame clones only and misses some. The sample is made up of about 15,000 clones, none counted only once. No antigen has been identified for these receptors. The sample taken for sequencing was peripheral blood mononuclear cells. These receptors all come from a human donor with common variable immunodeficiency.

Points on this clone: The read terminates 3 residues ahead of where the CDR3 ends, so the germline J gene completes it. The V gene is TRBV7-2, the J gene TRBJ2-5, with 7 positions matching TRBD2. Germline values: CDR1 SGHTA, CDR2 FQGNSA. V shed 6 bases, J shed 6 bases, and the junction held 10 bases outside the gene matches. CDR3 length: 14 residues. CDR3 amino acids: CASRSGGSEQTQYF. The DNA read from the CDR3 is TGTGCCAGCAGATCCGGCGGGAGCGAACAGACC.

This clone was seen more than once but under ten times. Read sequence stops 3 residues before the CDR3 end, and the germline J gene provides the missing end. The chain combines TRBV7-9 with TRBJ2-3; D is uncertain. The CDR3 length is 13 residues. Deletions cut 2 bases from V and 4 bases from J, with 7 bases between. CDR1 and CDR2 (germline): SEHNR, FQNEAQ (reference sequence). Here the CDR3 reads CASSLSFADTQYF. The sequenced CDR3 bases are TGTGCCAGCAGCTTATCCTTCGCAGATACG.

In the case of this clone: The missing CDR3 end, 3 residues past where the read stops, is filled in from the germline J gene. The chain couples TRBV2 to TRBJ2-1; the D gene could be TRBD1 or TRBD2 (5 bases each). Germline CDR1 SNHLY, CDR2 FYNNEI. This CDR3 region has 15 residues. V gave up 5 bases and J gave up 0 bases, with 11 bases separating them. CDR3 protein: CASSPGSYSYNEQFF. The sequenced part of the CDR3 DNA is TGTGCCAGCAGTCCAGGGAGTTACTCCTACAATGAG.

This clone was detected many times. The CDR3 goes on 3 residues after the read ends, and that part is filled in from the germline J gene. The chain joins TRBV19 to TRBJ1-1, with D perhaps TRBD1 (6 bases). The V end lost 4 bases, the J end lost 0 bases, and 12 bases lay between the germline ends. The CDR3 contains 15 residues. Germline CDR1 LNHDA, CDR2 SQIVND (reference sequence). The CDR3 DNA, read in part, is TGTGCCAGTAGTAGGACAGAACTCATGAACACTGAA. Translated: CASSRTELMNTE. The entire CDR3 is CASSRTELMNTEAFF.

Relative to its sample, this clone is medium-sized. The read ends 3 residues shy of where the CDR3 ends; the end is completed using the germline J gene. The rearrangement joins TRBV18 to TRBJ2-5, with 7 bases fitting TRBD2. Trimming cost V 2 bases and J 5 bases; bases outside gene matches: 8. The CDR3 has 15 amino acids. Germline-derived CDR1 and CDR2 are KGHSH and LQKENI. The CDR3 bases that were read are TGTGCCAGCTCACCATACAAGACTAGCAGCGAGACC. Translated: CASSPYKTSSET. In full, the CDR3 is CASSPYKTSSETQYF.

This clone has just a few counts. The read gets to within 3 residues of the CDR3 end, and the germline J gene fills in the rest. The V and J genes are TRBV19 and TRBJ1-5; D not resolved. From germline, CDR1 is LNHDA and CDR2 SQIVND (reference sequence). The CDR3 has 16 amino acids. The germline V and J ends were trimmed by 3 bases and 1 base, with 13 bases remaining between them. Incomplete CDR3 DNA: TGTGCCAGTAGTATCAGACACTCTGACAGCAATCAGCCC. It yields the protein CASSIRHSDSNQP. The entire CDR3 protein reads CASSIRHSDSNQPQHF.

This clone was detected many times. The CDR3 sequence: CASSPRQGNTEAFF. The sequenced part of the CDR3 DNA is TGTGCCAGCTCACCACGCCAGGGGAACACTGAA. This chain connects TRBV18 to TRBJ1-1, with D possibly matching TRBD1 (5 bases). The read terminates 3 residues ahead of where the CDR3 ends, so the germline J gene completes it. The CDR3 length is 14 residues. Germline V gene data show CDR1 as KGHSH and CDR2 as LQKENI. V lost 1 base, J lost 1 base, and 7 bases lay in between.

This clone was observed a handful of times. The read ends 3 residues early relative to the CDR3; the germline J gene fills the gap. The chain carries TRBV19 and TRBJ1-5; a possible D gene is TRBD1 (5 bases). Germline CDR1 is LNHDA and CDR2 is SQIVND (reference sequence). The CDR3 is made up of 13 amino acids. V lost 7 bases to trimming and J lost 8 bases, with 15 bases between them. CDR3 sequence reads: CASTRWRGKPQHF. Incomplete CDR3 DNA: TGTGCCAGTACCCGTTGGAGGGGTAAGCCC.

This clone occurred a few times. The read falls 3 residues short of the CDR3 end, and the missing part is taken from the germline J gene. The chain couples TRBV7-3 to TRBJ2-3; 9 bases are a match to TRBD2. Germline assignment: CDR1 SGHTA and CDR2 FQGTGA. The CDR3 length is 16 residues. After removal of 5 bases from V and 1 base from J, the junction contained 7 bases not matched to a gene. The CDR3 sequence is CASSAIAGVRTDTQYF. The CDR3 bases that were read are TGTGCCAGCAGCGCTATAGCGGGAGTGCGCACAGATACG.

Regarding this clone: The CDR3 is cut off 3 residues early in the read; its end comes from the germline J gene. The chain recombines TRBV7-3 with TRBJ2-2; no clear D gene. Germline values: CDR1 SGHTA, CDR2 FQGTGA. V dropped 6 bases and J dropped 1 base, with 6 bases sitting between them. There are 13 residues in the CDR3. CDR3 in amino acids: CASSSGNTGELFF. The sequenced CDR3 bases are TGTGCCAGCAGTTCAGGGAACACCGGGGAG.

This clone was seen many times. CDR3 sequence: CASSYSGSTDTQYF. CDR3 bases read: TGCGCCAGCAGCTATAGCGGGAGCACAGATACG. The V call is TRBV5-1, the J call TRBJ2-3, with 7 nucleotides matching TRBD2. The read ends 3 residues before the CDR3 terminus; that terminus is restored from the germline J gene. In germline, CDR1 is SGHRS, CDR2 YFSETQ. J gave up 0 bases and V 3 bases, and 1 base lay outside the gene matches. The CDR3 loop spans 14 amino acids. The full variable domain, with the rest looked up from reference TRBV5-1 and TRBJ2-3, is KAGVTQTPRYLIKTRGQQVTLSCSPISGHRSVSWYQQTPGQGLQFLFEYFSETQRNKGNFPGRFSGRQFSNSRSEMNVSTLELGDSALYLCASSYSGSTDTQYFGPGTRLTVL.

At least ten counts were recorded for this clone. CDR3 region: CASSYGPNTEAFF. CDR3 DNA (partial): TGTGCCAGCAGTTACGGGCCGAACACTGAA. The V gene is TRBV6-2 or TRBV6-3, the J gene TRBJ1-1; no reliable D call. The read finishes 3 residues shy of the CDR3 end, and the germline J gene is used to complete it. The CDR3 is 13 residues long. Looked up from germline, CDR1 is MNHEY and CDR2 is SVGEGT. V gave up 2 bases and J gave up 1 base, with 5 bases separating them.

This clone was seen at least ten times. Read coverage stops 3 residues before the CDR3 terminus; the germline J gene supplies the remainder. The V gene is TRBV27, the J gene TRBJ1-1; TRBD1 matches at 7 bases. CDR1 is MNHEY and CDR2 is SMNVEV in the germline V gene (reference sequence). This CDR3 region has 14 residues. V was pared by 5 bases and J by 6 bases, with 9 bases of the junction left unmatched. The chain's CDR3 is CASSRQGSGAEAFF. The CDR3 DNA, read in part, is TGTGCCAGCAGTCGACAGGGATCAGGGGCTGAA.

This clone was counted many times. The missing CDR3 end, 3 residues past where the read stops, is filled in from the germline J gene. The chain employs TRBV18 and TRBJ1-6, with D unclear. Germline-derived CDR1 and CDR2 are KGHSH and LQKENI. The CDR3 covers 15 residues. V was shortened by 3 bases and J by 7 bases, with 13 bases between the two germline ends. CDR3 sequence reads: CASSPGGGRNSPLHF. The CDR3 DNA, read in part, is TGTGCCAGCTCACCCGGCGGTGGCAGAAATTCACCC.

This clone was seen a few times. From the germline J gene comes the end of the CDR3, since the read stops 3 residues before it. The V gene is TRBV7-8, the J gene TRBJ1-1; a possible D gene is TRBD1 (5 bases). Germline CDR1 is SGHVS and CDR2 is FQNEAQ. Trimming shortened V by 1 base and J by 4 bases, and 10 bases separated the two germline ends. This CDR3 contains 14 residues. CDR3: CASSLVGVVTEAFF. The part of the CDR3 DNA that was read is TGTGCCAGCAGCTTAGTAGGGGTAGTCACTGAA.

This clone came up a few times. From the germline J gene comes the end of the CDR3, since the read stops 3 residues before it. Other DNA variants within this sample encode the same CDR3. This chain links TRBV20-1 with TRBJ2-3; D may be TRBD1 (6 bases). From germline, CDR1 is DFQATT and CDR2 SNEGSKA (reference sequence). V gave up 1 base and J gave up 0 bases, with 8 bases separating them. The CDR3 is made up of 14 amino acids. The CDR3 spells CSARVGTSTDTQYF. The CDR3 bases that were read are TGCAGTGCTAGAGTCGGGACAAGCACAGATACG.

By share of the sample, this clone is medium-sized. The DNA ends 3 residues before the CDR3 does, and the rest of the CDR3 is filled in from the germline J gene. The V and J genes are TRBV28 and TRBJ1-5; perhaps TRBD1 as D (5 bases). V was cut by 3 bases and J by 0 bases, with 15 bases left in between. CDR3 size: 17 residues. In germline, CDR1 is MDHEN, CDR2 SYDVKM. The sequenced CDR3 bases are TGTGCCAGCAGTTTCATTATGGGCCAGGGTAGCAATCAGCCC. Translation: CASSFIMGQGSNQP. The CDR3, in full, reads CASSFIMGQGSNQPQHF.

Note on this clone: The read comes to an end 3 residues before the CDR3 does, leaving the germline J gene to fill in the end. The chain employs TRBV2 and TRBJ2-1; D is perhaps TRBD1 (6 bases). Germline V gene data show CDR1 as SNHLY and CDR2 as FYNNEI. CDR3 size: 12 residues. Trimming stripped 6 bases from V and 8 bases from J, with 11 bases between. This chain's CDR3 is CASRRQDHEQFF. The covered CDR3 bases are TGTGCCAGCAGGAGACAGGACCATGAG.

This clone has ten or more counts. The read terminates 3 residues before the CDR3 end, so the remaining end is supplied by the germline J gene. The rearrangement uses TRBV7-9 and TRBJ1-2; D gene unclear. The CDR3 loop spans 14 amino acids. The V and J ends lost 2 bases and 3 bases respectively, with 10 bases between them. Germline V CDR1 and CDR2: SEHNR, FQNEAQ (reference sequence). The CDR3 sequence: CASSLRERYYGYTF. The CDR3 bases that were read are TGTGCCAGCAGCTTACGGGAGCGGTACTATGGC.

This clone was observed at least ten times. The read ends 3 residues shy of where the CDR3 ends; the end is completed using the germline J gene. The chain employs TRBV7-8 and TRBJ2-6; D gene unclear. This CDR3 contains 15 residues. V lost 2 bases to trimming and J lost 0 bases, with 5 bases between them. CDR1 and CDR2 (germline): SGHVS, FQNEAQ. CDR3 region: CASSLSTSGANVLTF. Partial CDR3 DNA: TGTGCCAGCAGCTTATCTACCTCTGGGGCCAACGTC.

This clone has a handful of counts. The CDR3 end falls 3 residues outside the read, so it is completed with the germline J gene. The V and J genes are TRBV18 and TRBJ2-7; D uncertain. CDR1 and CDR2 from the germline V gene are KGHSH and LQKENI. V gave up 0 bases and J gave up 0 bases, with 9 bases separating them. The CDR3 loop spans 15 amino acids. CDR3 bases read: TGTGCCAGCTCACCACCATCCGCGAGCTCCTACGAG. Translated: CASSPPSASSYE. The CDR3 as a whole reads CASSPPSASSYEQYF.

This clone has more than one count but fewer than ten. From the germline J gene comes the end of the CDR3, since the read stops 3 residues before it. The J gene is TRBJ2-5, the V gene TRBV7-9, with 7 bases lining up with TRBD1. Germline CDR1 and CDR2: SEHNR and FQNEAQ (reference sequence). Trimming removed 0 bases from V and 5 bases from J; junction bases left unmatched: 6. The CDR3 contains 15 residues. The CDR3 DNA, read in part, is TGTGCCAGCAGCTTAGCTTCAGGGGGTGGGGAGACC. Translating gives CASSLASGGGET. The CDR3 reads in full as CASSLASGGGETQYF.